This section outlines one T cell receptor beta chain sequence together with its context. Only in-frame clones appear in the TCRdb table, and some are missing; sequencing was by immunoSEQ multiplex PCR. The table records 95,000 or so clones, 86% of them present only once. Sample time point: baseline pretreatment blood. Noted treatment: 15 Gy SBRT to primary tumor, nephrectomy 4 weeks later. Clear cell pathology was present in this patient's renal cell carcinoma. The sample comes from a study of radiation and T cells in renal cell carcinoma. This CDR3 contains 15 residues. Germline V lookup: CDR1 KGHSH, CDR2 LQKENI. The trim removed 6 bases at V and 3 bases at J, leaving 11 bases unmatched.

This sequence originates from a man over 45 with renal cell carcinoma. The material sequenced was blood, taken from a patient whose treatment included radiotherapy and nephrectomy. The chain joins TRBV18 to TRBJ2-7; 7 bases agree with TRBD1. The CDR3 sequence is CASSRPTGQGYEQYF. In DNA, the CDR3 is TGTGCCAGCTCGCGACCGACAGGGCAGGGCTACGAGCAGTACTTC.